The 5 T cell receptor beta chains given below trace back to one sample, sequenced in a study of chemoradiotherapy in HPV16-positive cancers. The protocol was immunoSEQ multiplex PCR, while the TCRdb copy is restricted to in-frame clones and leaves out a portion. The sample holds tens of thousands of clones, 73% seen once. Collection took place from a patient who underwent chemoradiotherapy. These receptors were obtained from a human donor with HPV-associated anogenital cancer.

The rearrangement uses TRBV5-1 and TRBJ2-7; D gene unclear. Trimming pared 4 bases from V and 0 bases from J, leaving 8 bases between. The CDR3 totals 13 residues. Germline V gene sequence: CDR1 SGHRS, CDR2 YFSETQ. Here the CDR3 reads CASSPGISYEQYF. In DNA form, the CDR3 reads TGCGCCAGCAGCCCCGGCATCTCCTACGAGCAGTACTTC.

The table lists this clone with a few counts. This CDR3 reads CSARGHPNQPQHF. The CDR3 DNA reads as TGCAGCGCGAGGGGACACCCCAATCAGCCCCAGCATTTT. The rearrangement uses TRBV29-1 and TRBJ1-5, with a possible D match to TRBD1 (6 bases). The V gene lost 7 bases and the J gene lost 3 bases, with 13 bases spanning the gap. CDR3 length: 13 amino acids. CDR1 and CDR2 from the germline V gene are SQVTM and ANQGSEA. Full variable domain (remainder filled in from reference TRBV29-1 and TRBJ1-5): SAVISQKPSRDICQRGTSLTIQCQVDSQVTMMFWYRQQPGQSLTLIATANQGSEATYESGFVIDKFPISRPNLTFSTLTVSNMSPEDSSIYLCSARGHPNQPQHFGDGTRLSIL.

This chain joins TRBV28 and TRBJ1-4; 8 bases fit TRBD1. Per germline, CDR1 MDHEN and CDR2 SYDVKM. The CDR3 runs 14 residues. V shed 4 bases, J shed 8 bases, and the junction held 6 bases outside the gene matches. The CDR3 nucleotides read TGTGCCAGCAGTTCGACAGGGGTGGGAGAAAAACTGTTTTTT. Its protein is CASSSTGVGEKLFF.

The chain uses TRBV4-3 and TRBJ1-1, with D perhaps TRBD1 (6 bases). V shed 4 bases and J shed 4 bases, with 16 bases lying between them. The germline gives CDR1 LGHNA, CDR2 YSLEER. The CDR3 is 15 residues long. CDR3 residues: CASSLSRGGVTEAFF. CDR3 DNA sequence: TGCGCCAGCAGCCTCTCAAGGGGGGGGGTCACTGAAGCTTTCTTT.

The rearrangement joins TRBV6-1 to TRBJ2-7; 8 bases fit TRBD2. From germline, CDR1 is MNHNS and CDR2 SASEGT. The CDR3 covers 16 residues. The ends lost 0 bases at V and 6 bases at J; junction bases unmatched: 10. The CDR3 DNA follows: TGTGCCAGCAGTGAAGCTTGGGGTAGCGGGGTTACCGAGCAGTACTTC. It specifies CASSEAWGSGVTEQYF.